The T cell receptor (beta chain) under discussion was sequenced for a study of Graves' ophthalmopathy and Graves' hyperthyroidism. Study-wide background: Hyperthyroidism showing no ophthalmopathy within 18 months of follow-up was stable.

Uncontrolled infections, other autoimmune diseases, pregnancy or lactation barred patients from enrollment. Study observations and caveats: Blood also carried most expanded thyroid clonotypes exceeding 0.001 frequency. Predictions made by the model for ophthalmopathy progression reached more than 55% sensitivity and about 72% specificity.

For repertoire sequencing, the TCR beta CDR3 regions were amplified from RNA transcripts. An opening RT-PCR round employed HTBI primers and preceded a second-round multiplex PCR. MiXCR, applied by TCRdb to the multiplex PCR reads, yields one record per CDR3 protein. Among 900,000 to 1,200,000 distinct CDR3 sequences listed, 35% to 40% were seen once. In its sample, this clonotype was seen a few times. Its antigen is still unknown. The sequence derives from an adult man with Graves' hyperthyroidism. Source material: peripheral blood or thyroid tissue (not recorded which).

The CDR3 sequence: CASSQQPGQGANTGELFF. For the CDR3, the DNA is TGTGCCAGCAGCCAACAACCGGGACAGGGCGCGAACACCGGGGAGCTGTTTTTT. The chain recombines TRBV14 with TRBJ2-2; 9 bases fit TRBD1. This CDR3 is 18 amino acids long. V was clipped by 2 bases and J by 0 bases; unmatched bases: 7. The germline CDR1 and CDR2 sequences are SGHDN and FVKESK. Filled out from reference TRBV14 and TRBJ2-2, the complete variable domain reads EAGVTQFPSHSVIEKGQTVTLRCDPISGHDNLYWYRRVMGKEIKFLLHFVKESKQDESGMPNNRFLAERTGGTYSTLKVQPAELEDSGVYFCASSQQPGQGANTGELFFGEGSRLTVL.